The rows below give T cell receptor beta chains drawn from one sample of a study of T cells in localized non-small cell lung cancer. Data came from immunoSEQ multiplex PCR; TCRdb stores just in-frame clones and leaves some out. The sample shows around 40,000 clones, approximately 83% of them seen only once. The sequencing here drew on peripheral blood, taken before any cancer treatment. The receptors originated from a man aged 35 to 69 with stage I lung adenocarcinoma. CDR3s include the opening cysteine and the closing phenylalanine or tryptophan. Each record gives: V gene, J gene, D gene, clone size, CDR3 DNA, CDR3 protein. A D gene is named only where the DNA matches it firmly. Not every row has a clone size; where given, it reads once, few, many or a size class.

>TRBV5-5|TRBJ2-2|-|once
TGTGCCAGCAGCACTGGACATGCCCCCACCGGGGAGCTGTTTTTT
CASSTGHAPTGELFF
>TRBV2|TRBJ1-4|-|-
TGTGCCAGCAGCCCCGAACCTAATGAAAAACTGTTTTTT
CASSPEPNEKLFF
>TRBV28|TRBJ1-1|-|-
TGTGCCAGCAGTCCTCCCGACGTTCTGAACACTGAAGCTTTCTTT
CASSPPDVLNTEAFF
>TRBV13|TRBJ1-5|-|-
TGTGCCAGCAGCTTGGGGGGGAGCGATCAGCCCCAGCATTTT
CASSLGGSDQPQHF
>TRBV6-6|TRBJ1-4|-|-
TGTGCCAGCAGTTCCCCTACGGGGCAGCGGGAAAAACTGTTTTTT
CASSSPTGQREKLFF
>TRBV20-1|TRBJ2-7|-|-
TGCAGTGCTTCAGGCCAATACGAGCAGTACTTC
CSASGQYEQYF
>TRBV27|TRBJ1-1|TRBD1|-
TGTGCCAGCAGTCCCCACAGGGGGGACACTGAAGCTTTCTTT
CASSPHRGDTEAFF
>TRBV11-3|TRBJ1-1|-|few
TGTGCCAGCAGCCCCGAGGCGAACACTGAAGCTTTCTTT
CASSPEANTEAFF
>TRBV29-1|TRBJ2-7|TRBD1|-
TGCAGCGCCGAAGGGACAGGGGGTTCCTACGAGCAGTACTTC
CSAEGTGGSYEQYF
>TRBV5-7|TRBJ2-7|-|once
TGTGCCAGCAGACCCGACAGGACGCCACCACCCTACGAGCAGTACTTC
CASRPDRTPPPYEQYF
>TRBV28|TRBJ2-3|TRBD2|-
TGTGCCAGCAGCCCTTCAGGACTAGCGGGAATTGGCGCAGATACGCAGTATTTT
CASSPSGLAGIGADTQYF
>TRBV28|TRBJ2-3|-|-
TGTGCCAGTAATAGCGTAATGAAGCAGTATTTT
CASNSVMKQYF
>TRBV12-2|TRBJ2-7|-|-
TGTGCAAGTCGCTTACCCGGGTTACTTTTGGGCCAAACCTACGAGCAGTACTTC
CASRLPGLLLGQTYEQYF
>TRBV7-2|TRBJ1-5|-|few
TGTGCCAGCAGCTTAGAGGGGACGGTATATAGCAATCAGCCCCAGCATTTT
CASSLEGTVYSNQPQHF
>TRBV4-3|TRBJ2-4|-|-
TGCGCCAGCAGCCAAGATCAGGTGGGGATAGCCAAAAACATTCAGTACTTC
CASSQDQVGIAKNIQYF
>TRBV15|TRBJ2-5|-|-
TGTGCCACCAGCCAGAGATACGGGAGAGAGACCCAGTACTTC
CATSQRYGRETQYF
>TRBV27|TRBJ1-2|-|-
TGTGCCAGCAGTTTAAAGGCAGGGGTTCGTGGTGGCTACACCTTC
CASSLKAGVRGGYTF
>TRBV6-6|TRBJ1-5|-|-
TGTGCCAGCACTCCAGGGGCACTCAATCAGCCCCAGCATTTT
CASTPGALNQPQHF
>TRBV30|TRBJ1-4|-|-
TGTGCCTGGAGTGTAACTAATGAAAAACTGTTTTTT
CAWSVTNEKLFF
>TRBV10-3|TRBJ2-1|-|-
TGTGCCATCAGTGAGTCGAGGGTGATGAGGGCCGGGGGCAATGAGCAGTTCTTC
CAISESRVMRAGGNEQFF
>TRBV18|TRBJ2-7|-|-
TGTGCCAGCTCACCGGGGGAAATCCAATACGAGCAGTACTTC
CASSPGEIQYEQYF
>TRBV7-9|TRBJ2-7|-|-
TGTGCCAGCAGCTTATCGGAGGGGGGATCCTACGAGCAGTACTTC
CASSLSEGGSYEQYF
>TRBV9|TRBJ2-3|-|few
TGTGCCAGCAGCGCCCAGAAAGGTGGGATTCAGTATTTT
CASSAQKGGIQYF
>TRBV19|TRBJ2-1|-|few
TGTGCCAGTAGAGACAATAAAGGAGCATACAATGAGCAGTTCTTC
CASRDNKGAYNEQFF
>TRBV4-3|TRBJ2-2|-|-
TGCGCCAGCAGCCAAGACAACACCGGGGAGCTGTTTTTT
CASSQDNTGELFF
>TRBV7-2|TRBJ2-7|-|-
TGTGCCAGCAGTCGGACAATAAGCTCCTACGAGCAGTACTTC
CASSRTISSYEQYF
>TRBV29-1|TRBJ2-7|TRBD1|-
TGCAGCGTTTCGAAAGGGACAGGGTTCTACGAGCAGTACTTC
CSVSKGTGFYEQYF
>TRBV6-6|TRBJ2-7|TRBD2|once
TGTGCCAGCAGTTACACGAGCGGGACCGAGCAGTACTTC
CASSYTSGTEQYF
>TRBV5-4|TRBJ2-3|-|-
TGTGCCAGCAGCTTGGAAACAGATACGCAGTATTTT
CASSLETDTQYF
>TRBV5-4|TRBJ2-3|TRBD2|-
TGTGCCAGCAGCTTCCGGCTAGCGGGAGCCGGGGCAGATACGCAGTATTTT
CASSFRLAGAGADTQYF
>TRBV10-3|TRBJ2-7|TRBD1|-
TGTGCCATCACCCCCGGGGACAGGATCTCCTACGAGCAGTACTTC
CAITPGDRISYEQYF
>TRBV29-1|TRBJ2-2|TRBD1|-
TGCAGCGGGGGACAGGCGAACACCGGGGAGCTGTTTTTT
CSGGQANTGELFF
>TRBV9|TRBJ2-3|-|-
TGTGCCAGCAGCGTAGTTGGCTCTCCGGATACGCAGTATTTT
CASSVVGSPDTQYF
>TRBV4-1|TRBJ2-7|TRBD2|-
TGCGCCAGCAGCCAAGTAGGGACTAGCGGGGCTTCTTACGAGCAGTACTTC
CASSQVGTSGASYEQYF
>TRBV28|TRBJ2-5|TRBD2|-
TGTGCCAGCAGTTTCGTTCGGGGGGAAGAGACCCAGTACTTC
CASSFVRGEETQYF
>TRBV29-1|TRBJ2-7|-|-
TGCAGCGTTGAGGTTGCGGGATTGTCTCACTCCTACGAGCAGTACTTC
CSVEVAGLSHSYEQYF
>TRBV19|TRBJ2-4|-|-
TGTGCCAGTAGTATATTTGGGGGCAAAAACATTCAGTACTTC
CASSIFGGKNIQYF
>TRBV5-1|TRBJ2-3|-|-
TGCGCCAGCAGCTTGGTCGTTACCACAGATACGCAGTATTTT
CASSLVVTTDTQYF
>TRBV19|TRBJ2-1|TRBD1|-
TGTGCCAGTAACCCGACAGGGGTGAGCTCCTACAATGAGCAGTTCTTC
CASNPTGVSSYNEQFF
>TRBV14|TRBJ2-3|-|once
TGTGCCAGCAGCCAAGGTTTTCTTGGCTCAGATACGCAGTATTTT
CASSQGFLGSDTQYF
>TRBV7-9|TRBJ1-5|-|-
TGTGCCAGCAGCTTAGATGAACAGGGTTACCAGCCCCAGCATTTT
CASSLDEQGYQPQHF
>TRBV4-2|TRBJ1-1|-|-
TGTGCCAGCAGCTTCTACAAGAACACTGAAGCTTTCTTT
CASSFYKNTEAFF
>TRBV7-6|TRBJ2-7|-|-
TGTGCCAGCAGCGATGGACAGTTCGTTTCCTACGAGCAGTACTTC
CASSDGQFVSYEQYF
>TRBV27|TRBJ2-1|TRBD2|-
TGTGCCAGCACACCCATAGCGGGAGCTTACAATGAGCAGTTCTTC
CASTPIAGAYNEQFF
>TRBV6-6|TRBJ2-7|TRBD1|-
TGTGCCAGCTCAACAGGGGAAGCCTACGAGCAGTACTTC
CASSTGEAYEQYF
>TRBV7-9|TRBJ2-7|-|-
TGTGCCAGCGACCGCTCACCCTCCTACGAGCAGTACTTC
CASDRSPSYEQYF
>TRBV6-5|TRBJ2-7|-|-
TGTGCCAGCAGTTACTCAGGAGAATACGAGCAGTACTTC
CASSYSGEYEQYF
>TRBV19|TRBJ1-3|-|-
TGTGCCAGTAGTATTGCGGCTTACTCTGGAAACACCATATATTTT
CASSIAAYSGNTIYF
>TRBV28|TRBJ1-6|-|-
TGTGCCAGCAGTTTAAGGAGTTCACCCCTCCACTTT
CASSLRSSPLHF
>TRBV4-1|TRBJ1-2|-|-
TGCGCCAGCAGCCAAGATCACTCTGGGGCGGGAAAAGGCTACACCTTC
CASSQDHSGAGKGYTF
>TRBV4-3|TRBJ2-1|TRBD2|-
TGCGCCAGCAGCCAAGTCCGGGAGGCCTACAATGAGCAGTTCTTC
CASSQVREAYNEQFF
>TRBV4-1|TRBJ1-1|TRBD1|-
TGCGCCAGCAGCCTGGGACAGGGGGTTGGTAAGACTGAAGCTTTCTTT
CASSLGQGVGKTEAFF